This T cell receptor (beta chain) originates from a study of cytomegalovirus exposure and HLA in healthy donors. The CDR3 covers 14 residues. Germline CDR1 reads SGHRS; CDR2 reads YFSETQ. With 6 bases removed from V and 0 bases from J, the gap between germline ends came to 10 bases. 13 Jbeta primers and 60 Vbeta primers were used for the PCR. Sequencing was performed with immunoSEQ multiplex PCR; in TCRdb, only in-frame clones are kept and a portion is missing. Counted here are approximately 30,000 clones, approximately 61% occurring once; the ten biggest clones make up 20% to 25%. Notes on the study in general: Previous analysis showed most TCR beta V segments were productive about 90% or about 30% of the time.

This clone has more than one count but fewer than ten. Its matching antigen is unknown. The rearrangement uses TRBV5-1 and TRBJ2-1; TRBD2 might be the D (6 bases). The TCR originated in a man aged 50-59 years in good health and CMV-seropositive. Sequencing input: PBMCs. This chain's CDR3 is CASTRGFSYNEQFF. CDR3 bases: TGCGCCAGCACACGGGGGTTCTCCTACAATGAGCAGTTCTTC.